The clone carrying this T cell receptor (beta chain) occurred many times. The investigators amplified TCR beta CDR3 regions from RNA transcripts. The study used the HTBI primer set for a first-round RT-PCR of the TCR CDR3. TCRdb called the multiplex PCR reads again in MiXCR, with one record for every CDR3 protein. The table has about 270,000 distinct CDR3 sequences, approximately 21% seen once; the top ten hold around 60%. At least 3 on the Clinical Activity Score was recorded for ophthalmopathy patients, who also had NOSPECS grade at least 4 and duration under 3 months. The sample belongs to a study of T cells in Graves' hyperthyroidism and ophthalmopathy. Material for sequencing was blood. This TCR was sampled from a man between 25 and 39 years old with Graves' ophthalmopathy.

The CDR3 loop reads CSARVPRGNTEAFF. The DNA for the CDR3 is TGCAGTGCTAGGGTCCCCCGGGGGAACACTGAAGCTTTCTTT. V gene TRBV20-1 combines with J gene TRBJ1-1, with unresolved D. The CDR3 extends over 14 amino acids. CDR1 is DFQATT, CDR2 SNEGSKA, per germline (reference sequence). Trimming took 3 bases from V and 1 from J, leaving 12 bases between them.